These 27 T cell receptor beta chains share one sample of origin, sequenced in a study of CD8 T cells in ankylosing spondylitis. A single record per CDR3 protein comes from TCRdb applying MiXCR to the 5' RACE reads. The profile shows 250,000 to 300,000 distinct CDR3 sequences, around 18% of them singletons. The specimen was blood, either unsorted or a sorted T cell fraction (not recorded which). These TCRs come from a male donor with ankylosing spondylitis or in good health (not recorded which).

This clonotype was counted many times. V usage is TRBV12-3 or TRBV12-4 and J usage is TRBJ2-3; D is possibly TRBD2 (5 bases). Trimming left V 7 bases short and J 6 bases short, with 8 bases between. The CDR3 is made up of 11 amino acids. The DNA of the CDR3 is TGTGCCAGCATGGAGGAGGATACGCAGTATTTT. Amino acids: CASMEEDTQYF.

This clonotype was detected ten times or more. The chain joins TRBV11-2 to TRBJ2-2; 9 positions agree with TRBD1. With 3 bases clipped from V and 3 bases from J, the junction kept 2 bases outside the gene matches. Per germline, CDR1 SGHAT and CDR2 FQNNGV. The CDR3 loop spans 15 amino acids. CDR3 in amino acids: CASSLDRGDTGELFF. The CDR3 DNA reads as TGTGCCAGCAGCTTGGACAGGGGTGACACCGGGGAGCTGTTTTTT.

CDR3 bases: TGTGCCAGCAGTTACTCGAATCCCGGGGGCAATCAGCCCCAGCATTTT. It yields the protein CASSYSNPGGNQPQHF. The V gene is TRBV6-2 or TRBV6-3, the J gene TRBJ1-5, with D hard to call. Trimming cost V 0 bases and J 2 bases, with 11 bases left between them. Germline V gene lookup returns CDR1 MNHEY and CDR2 SVGEGT. The CDR3 length is 16 residues.

The chain links TRBV5-1 to TRBJ2-1, with D unresolved. The germline V gene encodes CDR1 SGHRS and CDR2 YFSETQ. CDR3 length: 15 amino acids. The V end was cut by 1 base, the J end by 4 bases, with 12 bases between. CDR3 loop: CASSLSWGKYNEQFF. In nucleotides, the CDR3 is TGCGCCAGCAGCTTGTCTTGGGGAAAATACAATGAGCAGTTCTTC.

The V call is TRBV6-5, the J call TRBJ2-1; D might be TRBD2 (6 bases). Per the germline V gene, CDR1 is MNHEY and CDR2 is SVGAGI. Trimming took 7 bases from V and 9 from J, leaving 13 bases between them. CDR3 size: 12 residues. CDR3 sequence: CASTSKAGEQFF. The DNA of the CDR3 is TGTGCCAGCACCTCAAAAGCGGGTGAGCAGTTCTTC.

This chain connects TRBV7-8 to TRBJ2-4; possible D gene TRBD1, 5 bases. Germline loops: CDR1 SGHVS, CDR2 FQNEAQ. V was clipped by 3 bases and J by 1 base, with 16 bases between them. The length of the CDR3 is 17 residues. CDR3 region: CASSLQPAGNAKNIQYF. In DNA, the CDR3 is TGTGCCAGCAGCTTGCAGCCGGCAGGGAACGCCAAAAACATTCAGTACTTC.

V and J are TRBV5-1 and TRBJ2-1; 8 positions agree with TRBD2. The CDR3 has 15 amino acids. Germline loops: CDR1 SGHRS, CDR2 YFSETQ. V dropped 0 bases and J dropped 8; count of bases not matched to a gene: 7. The CDR3 loop is CASSLAAGDPDEQFF. CDR3 coding DNA: TGCGCCAGCAGCTTGGCAGCGGGAGACCCTGATGAGCAGTTCTTC.

This rearrangement joins TRBV10-1 to TRBJ2-1; D unresolved. The germline V gene has CDR1 WNHNN and CDR2 SYGVQD (reference sequence). The CDR3 has 13 residues. Trimming took 7 bases from V and 9 from J, leaving 16 bases between them. The CDR3 coding sequence is TGCGCCAGCAACAAACAGCCCCTAGGTGAGCAGTTCTTC. The encoded protein is CASNKQPLGEQFF.

In this sample, this clonotype turned up a few times. The V call is TRBV20-1, the J call TRBJ2-1; 7 nucleotides agree with TRBD1. The length of the CDR3 is 15 residues. The germline V gene encodes CDR1 DFQATT and CDR2 SNEGSKA (reference sequence). Trimming at V came to 0 bases and at J to 4 bases, leaving 6 bases not matched to a gene. This CDR3 reads CSARDDRVLYNEQFF. The CDR3 DNA reads TGCAGTGCTAGAGATGACAGGGTATTATACAATGAGCAGTTCTTC.

The V call is TRBV14, the J call TRBJ2-5; D gene uncertain. This CDR3 has 15 residues. V was trimmed by 1 base and J by 2 bases, leaving 11 bases between them. Germline CDR1 SGHDN, CDR2 FVKESK. DNA of the CDR3: TGTGCCAGCAGCCAAGTATGGGGTTCTCAAGAGACCCAGTACTTC. Translated, it gives CASSQVWGSQETQYF.

The gene calls are TRBV5-1 and TRBJ1-6; D is perhaps TRBD1 (5 bases). V was clipped by 1 base and J by 7 bases, with 15 bases between them. This CDR3 has 16 residues. Germline V CDR1 and CDR2: SGHRS, YFSETQ. CDR3 DNA sequence: TGCGCCAGCAGCTTGCTAGGCCCAGGGCAGAATTCACCCCTCCACTTT. Translating it yields CASSLLGPGQNSPLHF.

This clonotype has only a few counts. The V gene is TRBV12-3 or TRBV12-4, the J gene TRBJ1-1; D is uncertain. The V and J ends lost 8 bases and 6 bases respectively, with 13 bases between them. CDR3 size: 12 residues. The CDR3 spells CASSGPGAEAFF. CDR3 coding DNA: TGTGCCAGCTCCGGTCCTGGGGCTGAAGCTTTCTTT.

The rearrangement links TRBV7-6 to TRBJ2-3, with 13 bases matching TRBD2. Germline V lookup: CDR1 SGHVS, CDR2 FNYEAQ. The CDR3 has 16 amino acids. The J segment lost 4 bases and the V segment lost 5 bases, leaving 6 bases of the junction unmatched. The CDR3 here is CASSPGLAGESDTQYF. In DNA form, the CDR3 reads TGTGCCAGCAGCCCAGGACTAGCGGGAGAATCAGATACGCAGTATTTT.

The chain joins TRBV10-3 to TRBJ2-1; D perhaps matches TRBD1 (5 bases). The CDR3 covers 16 residues. V lost 1 base and J lost 1, with 11 bases in between. The germline gives CDR1 ENHRY, CDR2 SYGVKD. DNA for the CDR3: TGTGCCATCAGTGAGTTAGGGGCGGATTCCTACAATGAGCAGTTCTTC. Translation gives CAISELGADSYNEQFF.

The chain employs TRBV29-1 and TRBJ1-2; perhaps TRBD1 as D (6 bases). The length of the CDR3 is 11 residues. From germline, CDR1 is SQVTM and CDR2 ANQGSEA. Trimming shortened V by 5 bases and J by 8 bases, and 12 bases separated the two germline ends. CDR3 nucleotide sequence: TGCAGCGTTCTAACAGGGCAAGGCTACACCTTC. This gives the protein CSVLTGQGYTF.

The chain uses TRBV5-1 and TRBJ1-1; D remains unclear. This CDR3 contains 15 residues. The V and J ends lost 0 bases and 8 bases respectively, with 17 bases between them. Germline lookup yields CDR1 SGHRS and CDR2 YFSETQ. Here the CDR3 DNA reads TGCGCCAGCAGCTTGGCGAACGGAGTCCGCGCGGAAGCTTTCTTT. Residues: CASSLANGVRAEAFF.

This chain links TRBV29-1 with TRBJ2-1, with TRBD2 matching over 16 bases. The CDR3 contains 17 residues. V shed 6 bases, J shed 3 bases, and the junction held 8 bases outside the gene matches. Germline loops: CDR1 SQVTM, CDR2 ANQGSEA. The DNA of the CDR3 is TGCAGCGTCCCCGGGACTAGCGGGGGGGCAGGCTACAATGAGCAGTTCTTC. Amino acids: CSVPGTSGGAGYNEQFF.

The table lists this clonotype with many counts. The chain links TRBV20-1 to TRBJ1-1, with D possibly matching TRBD1 (6 bases). Trimming shortened V by 1 base and J by 1 base, and 10 bases separated the two germline ends. CDR1 is DFQATT and CDR2 is SNEGSKA in the germline V gene (reference sequence). The CDR3 has 14 amino acids. Here the CDR3 reads CSARAGGANTEAFF. The CDR3 region has the DNA TGCAGTGCTAGAGCGGGGGGCGCGAACACTGAAGCTTTCTTT.

The rearrangement uses TRBV28 and TRBJ2-3; 12 bases are a match to TRBD1. CDR1 and CDR2 from the germline V gene are MDHEN and SYDVKM. V shed 6 bases and J 14 bases; nucleotides not matched to a gene: 6. The length of the CDR3 is 12 residues. The CDR3 DNA reads as TGTGCCAGCAGGCTAGGGACAGGGGGCCGGTATTTT. Amino acids: CASRLGTGGRYF.

The V call is TRBV20-1, the J call TRBJ2-7; TRBD2 is a possible D gene (6 bases). There are 13 residues in the CDR3. Trimming removed 7 bases from V and 2 bases from J, with 15 bases in between. Per germline, CDR1 DFQATT and CDR2 SNEGSKA (reference sequence). The CDR3 reads CSVQRRDTYEQYV. The DNA for the CDR3 is TGCAGTGTCCAGCGGAGGGATACCTACGAGCAGTACGTC.

This clonotype was found once. The CDR3 sequence is CASSLAGRVLKNEQFF. The CDR3 nucleotides are TGCGCCAGCAGCTTGGCGGGTCGGGTTTTAAAGAATGAGCAGTTCTTC. This chain links TRBV5-1 with TRBJ2-1, with unresolved D. The CDR3 sequence is 16 residues long. Trimming pared 0 bases from V and 7 bases from J, leaving 17 bases between. CDR1 is SGHRS and CDR2 is YFSETQ in the germline V gene.

This clonotype was detected many times. The V call is TRBV20-1, the J call TRBJ1-5, with a weak D call TRBD1 (5 bases). This CDR3 has 14 residues. Deletions cut 8 bases from V and 4 bases from J, with 18 bases between. CDR1 DFQATT and CDR2 SNEGSKA come from the germline V gene (reference sequence). This CDR3 is CSLRGRERNQPQHF. CDR3 nucleotide sequence: TGCAGTTTGAGGGGAAGGGAACGAAATCAGCCCCAGCATTTT.

The V call is TRBV12-3 or TRBV12-4, the J call TRBJ2-5; tentatively, D is TRBD1 (6 bases). Trimming shortened V by 6 bases and J by 2 bases, and 13 bases separated the two germline ends. The CDR3 length is 14 residues. The CDR3 here is CASSPGQRQETQYF. CDR3 DNA sequence: TGTGCCAGCAGCCCCGGACAGAGACAAGAGACCCAGTACTTC.

This clonotype occurred a few times. J is TRBJ1-2 and V is TRBV20-1, with a possible D match to TRBD1 (6 bases). The V gene's germline CDR1 is DFQATT and CDR2 SNEGSKA (reference sequence). Trimming removed 0 bases from V and 8 bases from J, with 19 bases in between. The CDR3 is 15 amino acids. The CDR3 here is CSARETGLKSMGYTF. For the CDR3, the DNA is TGCAGTGCTAGAGAGACAGGCCTCAAGTCTATGGGCTACACCTTC.

This clonotype came up a few times. The chain joins TRBV6-2 or TRBV6-3 to TRBJ1-5; D perhaps matches TRBD1 (5 bases). The germline CDR1 and CDR2 sequences are MNHEY and SVGEGT. V lost 2 bases and J lost 0, with 17 bases in between. The CDR3 spans 18 residues. CDR3 DNA sequence: TGTGCCAGCAGTTACCCCCCTGGGGCATTCCTTAGCAATCAGCCCCAGCATTTT. This codes for CASSYPPGAFLSNQPQHF.

This clonotype was detected only a few times. This rearrangement joins TRBV4-2 to TRBJ2-1; D is ambiguous. The germline V gene has CDR1 LGHNA and CDR2 YNFKEQ. Trimming removed 4 bases from V and 0 bases from J, with 22 bases in between. CDR3 size: 19 residues. The CDR3 bases are TGTGCCAGCAGCCGACTGCGACCGGACCTTAAAAGCTCCTACAATGAGCAGTTCTTC. Protein product: CASSRLRPDLKSSYNEQFF.

In its sample, this clonotype was seen a few times. V gene TRBV12-3 or TRBV12-4 combines with J gene TRBJ1-2; D unclear. V was trimmed by 7 bases and J by 2 bases, leaving 5 bases between them. The CDR3 contains 11 residues. The CDR3 DNA sequence: TGTGCCAGCATAGGGAACTATGGCTACACCTTC. This translates into CASIGNYGYTF.